One sample yielded the 24 T cell receptor beta chains listed below, sequenced in a study of OX40 agonist ivuxolimab in advanced cancers. Clones were sequenced by immunoSEQ multiplex PCR, and TCRdb holds only the in-frame ones, with some missing. Among 90,000 to 100,000 clones listed, roughly nine tenths were seen once. The sequenced sample was CD4+ or CD8+ T cells sorted from blood, obtained in a trial of the OX40 agonist ivuxolimab. Source of these receptors: an adult with an advanced solid tumor such as melanoma, head and neck, liver or kidney cancer.

The genes are TRBV5-6 and TRBJ1-4; D remains ambiguous. This CDR3 is 15 amino acids long. V lost 1 base and J lost 5, with 12 bases in between. Germline V gene data show CDR1 as SGHDT and CDR2 as YYEEEE. CDR3 in DNA: TGTGCCAGCAGCTTGTCGGGAACCCCAAATGAAAAACTGTTTTTT. Translating it yields CASSLSGTPNEKLFF.

DNA for the CDR3: TGTGCCAGCAGCTCCTTTAGCGGGAGAGGTGAGCAGTTCTTC. This translates into CASSSFSGRGEQFF. The chain is built from TRBV11-3 and TRBJ2-1, with 9 bases aligning to TRBD2. The CDR3 has 14 amino acids. Unmatched junction bases numbered 7, after V lost 4 bases and J lost 9 bases. Germline CDR1 reads SGHNT; CDR2 reads YENEEA.

This chain links TRBV5-1 with TRBJ1-1; D is perhaps TRBD1 (5 bases). The CDR3 runs to 15 residues. Germline V gene lookup returns CDR1 SGHRS and CDR2 YFSETQ. V shed 0 bases and J shed 1 base, with 10 bases lying between them. The CDR3 loop is CASSLAIGANTEAFF. The CDR3 bases are TGCGCCAGCAGCTTGGCCATCGGGGCGAACACTGAAGCTTTCTTT.

This chain links TRBV7-2 with TRBJ2-1; 7 nucleotides match TRBD2. This CDR3 has 15 residues. The junction had 4 bases not matched to a gene; V was cut back by 3 bases and J by 2 bases. The germline V gene encodes CDR1 SGHTA and CDR2 FQGNSA. This CDR3 reads CASSFEGGPYNEQFF. In DNA, the CDR3 is TGTGCCAGCAGCTTTGAGGGAGGGCCCTACAATGAGCAGTTCTTC.

V is TRBV11-2 and J is TRBJ2-1; 9 positions agree with TRBD2. CDR3 length: 15 amino acids. With V trimmed by 1 base and J by 5 bases, 3 bases remained unmatched. From germline, CDR1 is SGHAT and CDR2 FQNNGV. Written as DNA, the CDR3 is TGTGCCAGCAGCTTAGGGCTAGCGGGAAACAATGAGCAGTTCTTC. The encoded protein is CASSLGLAGNNEQFF.

This chain uses TRBV2 with TRBJ2-3; D not resolved. Trimming took off 1 base at V and 0 bases at J, with 5 bases between the two ends. Per the germline V gene, CDR1 is SNHLY and CDR2 is FYNNEI. The CDR3 runs 14 residues. The CDR3 bases are TGTGCCAGCAGTGAAGTGACTAGCACAGATACGCAGTATTTT. Amino acids: CASSEVTSTDTQYF.

This chain uses TRBV19 with TRBJ2-7, with 9 nucleotides matching TRBD1. The trim removed 4 bases at V and 2 bases at J, leaving 6 bases unmatched. The CDR3 is 15 residues long. Germline V gives CDR1 LNHDA, CDR2 SQIVND (reference sequence). CDR3 nucleotides: TGTGCCAGTAGTAGGACAGGGGTTCCAACCTACGAGCAGTACTTC. Translating it yields CASSRTGVPTYEQYF. The full variable domain, with the rest looked up from reference TRBV19 and TRBJ2-7, is DGGITQSPKYLFRKEGQNVTLSCEQNLNHDAMYWYRQDPGQGLRLIYYSQIVNDFQKGDIAEGYSVSREKKESFPLTVTSAQKNPTAFYLCASSRTGVPTYEQYFGPGTRLTVT.

The J gene is TRBJ1-2, the V gene TRBV7-2, with a weak D call TRBD1 (5 bases). This CDR3 has 15 residues. The germline V and J ends were trimmed by 5 bases and 6 bases, with 19 bases remaining between them. Germline values: CDR1 SGHTA, CDR2 FQGNSA. The CDR3 region is CASSPTYGAGHGYTF. In DNA form, the CDR3 reads TGTGCCAGCAGCCCAACCTACGGGGCGGGTCATGGCTACACCTTC.

Comment on this clone: A read error may account for a junction end that differs from germline. The rearrangement joins TRBV5-6 to TRBJ2-7; 8 bases are a match to TRBD2. The CDR3 extends over 17 amino acids. Germline values: CDR1 SGHDT, CDR2 YYEEEE. In nucleotides, the CDR3 is TGTGCCAGCAGCTCCCTGGGCGGGAGGAGCGGATCCTCCGAGCAGTACTTC. Protein: CASSSLGGRSGSSEQYF.

The chain uses TRBV6-1 and TRBJ2-1; D perhaps matches TRBD1 (6 bases). CDR1 MNHNS and CDR2 SASEGT come from the germline V gene. With 1 base removed from V and 2 bases from J, the gap between germline ends came to 9 bases. This CDR3 is 15 amino acids long. This CDR3 is CASSEGGLAYNEQFF. CDR3 nucleotide sequence: TGTGCCAGCAGTGAAGGGGGGCTAGCCTACAATGAGCAGTTCTTC.

The chain combines TRBV4-3 with TRBJ2-7; TRBD1 might be the D (5 bases). The CDR3 has 15 amino acids. Germline V CDR1 and CDR2: LGHNA, YSLEER. The germline V and J ends were trimmed by 2 bases and 5 bases, with 16 bases remaining between them. As DNA, the CDR3 is TGCGCCAGCAGCCAAAACCAGGGTGTAGGCGACGAGCAGTACTTC. Its translation: CASSQNQGVGDEQYF.

The rearrangement links TRBV6-5 to TRBJ2-5; D perhaps matches TRBD2 (5 bases). Trimming took 3 bases from V and 2 from J, leaving 13 bases between them. CDR1 is MNHEY and CDR2 is SVGAGI in the germline V gene. This CDR3 has 15 amino acids. Written as DNA, the CDR3 is TGTGCCAGCAGTTATGGTGGGGAGAATCAAGAGACCCAGTACTTC. Translation gives CASSYGGENQETQYF.

The chain has TRBV7-6 and TRBJ1-2; 12 bases map to TRBD1. The CDR3 has 15 amino acids. Per germline, CDR1 SGHVS and CDR2 FNYEAQ. V trimming: 4 bases; J trimming: 4 bases; junction bases outside the gene matches: 4. The CDR3 DNA sequence: TGTGCCAGCAGCTCGCCGGGACAGGGGGCCTATGGCTACACCTTC. The encoded protein is CASSSPGQGAYGYTF.

CDR3 DNA sequence: TGTGCCACCGACGACGGGGGAAGCTCCTACGAGCAGTACTTC. Translating it yields CATDDGGSSYEQYF. The V and J genes are TRBV19 and TRBJ2-7, with D possibly being TRBD2 (6 bases). V was cut by 10 bases and J by 0 bases, with 16 bases left in between. Per germline, CDR1 LNHDA and CDR2 SQIVND (reference sequence). CDR3 length equals 14 residues.

This rearrangement joins TRBV7-8 to TRBJ2-6; D uncertain. This CDR3 region has 16 residues. Trimming stripped 2 bases from V and 0 bases from J, with 8 bases between. The germline CDR1 and CDR2 sequences are SGHVS and FQNEAQ. CDR3: CASSLRFSSGANVLTF. The CDR3 nucleotides are TGTGCCAGCAGCTTAAGGTTCAGCTCTGGGGCCAACGTCCTGACTTTC.

The chain has TRBV21-1 and TRBJ2-2; the table's TRBD2 call for D was not verified on the DNA. TRBV21-1 is listed as a pseudogene. The CDR3 is 15 residues long. The CDR3 loop is CASGVRRDIPGELFF. As DNA, the CDR3 is TGTGCCAGCGGAGTCCGGCGGGATATACCCGGGGAGCTGTTTTTT.

The chain couples TRBV19 to TRBJ2-2; 15 nucleotides align to TRBD2. Germline-derived CDR1 and CDR2 are LNHDA and SQIVND (reference sequence). The V gene end was trimmed by 10 bases and the J gene end by 3 bases; junction bases not matched to a gene: 6. The CDR3 runs to 16 residues. The CDR3 DNA sequence: TGTGCCACCGGACTAGCGGGAGGGTGGGACACCGGGGAGCTGTTTTTT. Translating it yields CATGLAGGWDTGELFF.

The J gene is TRBJ1-5, the V gene TRBV28; the D is unclear. Germline lookup yields CDR1 MDHEN and CDR2 SYDVKM. Trimming took off 8 bases at V and 0 bases at J, with 8 bases between the two ends. The CDR3 has 13 residues. The CDR3 loop reads CASLRTSNQPQHF. CDR3 bases: TGTGCCAGCCTAAGGACTAGCAATCAGCCCCAGCATTTT. The full variable domain, in which reference TRBV28 and TRBJ1-5 provide the parts outside the CDR3, is DVKVTQSSRYLVKRTGEKVFLECVQDMDHENMFWYRQDPGLGLRLIYFSYDVKMKEKGDIPEGYSVSREKKERFSLILESASTNQTSMYLCASLRTSNQPQHFGDGTRLSIL.

This clone was seen only once. The chain is built from TRBV6-1 and TRBJ2-7, with unresolved D. The CDR3 covers 15 residues. Between the trimmed V and J ends, which lost 9 bases and 0 bases, there was a span of 18 bases. Germline-derived CDR1 and CDR2 are MNHNS and SASEGT. The CDR3 loop reads CARVDRFWNSYEQYF. The DNA of the CDR3 is TGTGCCAGGGTTGATCGGTTTTGGAACTCCTACGAGCAGTACTTC.

V gene TRBV4-2 combines with J gene TRBJ2-3; possibly TRBD2 for D (6 bases). The CDR3 totals 14 residues. Between the trimmed V and J ends, which lost 1 base and 3 bases, there was a span of 8 bases. Germline-derived CDR1 and CDR2 are LGHNA and YNFKEQ. CDR3 coding DNA: TGTGCCAGCAGCCAAGGTGCGGGGACAGATACGCAGTATTTT. It specifies CASSQGAGTDTQYF.

V gene TRBV19 combines with J gene TRBJ1-1, with D unresolved. The CDR3 runs 14 residues. CDR1 and CDR2 (germline): LNHDA, SQIVND (reference sequence). V shed 7 bases and J shed 0 bases, with 12 bases lying between them. In DNA, the CDR3 is TGTGCCAGTACCTTGCTCAGCCTGAACACTGAAGCTTTCTTT. Amino acid sequence: CASTLLSLNTEAFF.

The chain combines TRBV4-2 with TRBJ2-5; D is perhaps TRBD2 (6 bases). Germline V gene lookup returns CDR1 LGHNA and CDR2 YNFKEQ. This CDR3 region has 16 residues. Deletions cut 8 bases from V and 4 bases from J, with 23 bases between. As DNA, the CDR3 is TGTGCCAGCTACCGGGGTCTGGAGGGAGCAGGAGAGACCCAGTACTTC. Protein sequence: CASYRGLEGAGETQYF.

The chain uses TRBV6-1 and TRBJ2-3; D is unresolved. V gave up 3 bases and J gave up 10 bases, with 8 bases separating them. The CDR3 extends over 11 amino acids. CDR1 and CDR2 (germline): MNHNS, SASEGT. The CDR3 bases are TGTGCCAGCAGTGACCAATTGGCGCAGTATTTT. This codes for CASSDQLAQYF.

This chain links TRBV7-6 with TRBJ2-5; D possibly uses TRBD1 or TRBD2 (5 bases each). The CDR3 spans 13 residues. Trimming removed 5 bases from V and 5 bases from J, with 12 bases in between. Germline CDR1 reads SGHVS; CDR2 reads FNYEAQ. Written as DNA, the CDR3 is TGTGCCAGCAGCCTACAGGAGCGGGAGACCCAGTACTTC. Amino acid sequence: CASSLQERETQYF. The entire variable domain, with the rest obtained from reference TRBV7-6 and TRBJ2-5, is as follows: GAGVSQSPRYKVTKRGQDVALRCDPISGHVSLYWYRQALGQGPEFLTYFNYEAQQDKSGLPNDRFSAERPEGSISTLTIQRTEQRDSAMYRCASSLQERETQYFGPGTRLLVL.